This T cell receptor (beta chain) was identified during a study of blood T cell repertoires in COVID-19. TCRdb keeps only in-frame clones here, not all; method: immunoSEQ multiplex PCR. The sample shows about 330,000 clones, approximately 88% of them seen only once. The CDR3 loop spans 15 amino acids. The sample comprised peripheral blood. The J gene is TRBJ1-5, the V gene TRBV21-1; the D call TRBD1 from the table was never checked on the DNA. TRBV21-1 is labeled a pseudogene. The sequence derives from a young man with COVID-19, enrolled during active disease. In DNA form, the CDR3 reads TGTGCCAGCAGCGTCCGGGACAGAGGTAATCAGCCCCAGCATTTT. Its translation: CASSVRDRGNQPQHF.